Listed below are T cell receptor beta chains from one sample, sequenced in a study of blood T cell repertoires in COVID-19. Using immunoSEQ multiplex PCR, the repertoire was profiled, and TCRdb retains in-frame clones only, with some absent. This sample has under 200,000 clones, with 85% to 90% found just once. The specimen was peripheral blood. Receptor source: a woman in her seventies with acute or convalescent COVID-19. The CDR3 runs from the conserved cysteine through the conserved F or W.

TRBV19	TRBJ1-4	CASINIGQGVEKLFF
TRBV19	TRBJ2-6	CASSILGRISGANVLTF
TRBV3-1/TRBV3-2	TRBJ1-6	CASSQVGRLRNSPLHF
TRBV12-3/TRBV12-4	TRBJ1-5	CASRGTGDQPQHF
TRBV19	TRBJ2-1	CASSRAQTLYNEQFF
TRBV9	TRBJ2-2	CASSSGGGTGELFF
TRBV2	TRBJ2-1	CASSEASGGSGEQFF
TRBV5-5	TRBJ2-3	CASSLVVSGIGTDTQYF
TRBV3-1/TRBV3-2	TRBJ1-2	CASSQRTSGRYGYTF
TRBV27	TRBJ2-3	CASQGLAGSTDTQYF
TRBV4-1	TRBJ1-4	CASSLGGQLNEKLFF
TRBV6-1	TRBJ1-5	CASSDGRDQPQHF
TRBV7-2	TRBJ2-6	CASSFVAVPSGANVLTF
TRBV10-1	TRBJ2-7	CATSDPGTGGWEQYF
TRBV5-1	TRBJ1-1	CASSALTVNTEAFF
TRBV5-4	TRBJ1-1	CASSPKTGVNTEAFF
TRBV13	TRBJ2-5	CASSPGETQYF
TRBV4-1	TRBJ1-6	CASSPQGVGSPLHF